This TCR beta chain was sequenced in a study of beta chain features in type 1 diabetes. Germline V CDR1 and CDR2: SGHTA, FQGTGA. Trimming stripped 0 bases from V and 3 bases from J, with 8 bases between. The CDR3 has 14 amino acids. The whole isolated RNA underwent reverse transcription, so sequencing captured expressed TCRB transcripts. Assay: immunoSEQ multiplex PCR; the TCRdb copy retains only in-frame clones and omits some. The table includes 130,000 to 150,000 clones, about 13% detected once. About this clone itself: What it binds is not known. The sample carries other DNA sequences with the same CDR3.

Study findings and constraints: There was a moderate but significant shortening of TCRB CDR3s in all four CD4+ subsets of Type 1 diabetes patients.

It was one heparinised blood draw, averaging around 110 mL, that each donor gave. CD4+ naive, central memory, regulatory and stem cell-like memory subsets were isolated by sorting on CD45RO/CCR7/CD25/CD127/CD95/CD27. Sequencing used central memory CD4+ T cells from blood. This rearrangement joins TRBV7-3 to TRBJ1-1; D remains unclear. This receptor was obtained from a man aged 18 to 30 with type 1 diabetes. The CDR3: CASSLTPGDTEAFF. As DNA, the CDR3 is TGTGCCAGCAGCTTAACACCGGGCGACACTGAAGCTTTCTTT.